The TCR beta chain under discussion was sequenced for a study of T cells in Graves' hyperthyroidism and ophthalmopathy (dated by TCRdb to the late 2010s). As for the study more broadly: A discovery cohort of about a hundred patients, roughly 40 with Graves' ophthalmopathy and 55 to 60 with stable Graves' hyperthyroidism, was used to find distinguishing TCR V-J signatures. Prospective prediction of ophthalmopathy was tested in an independent validation cohort of approximately 19 hyperthyroidism patients and 15 to 17 patients who later progressed to ophthalmopathy. The 100 discovery patients were divided at random into training and test sets in a 7:3 ratio. Thyroid tissue and blood T-cell repertoires from about six Graves' hyperthyroidism patients were also compared in the study. After sampling, hyperthyroidism patients received methimazole starting at 30 mg daily, and ophthalmopathy patients received high-dose intravenous methylprednisolone. The paper reports TCR Vbeta CDR3 sequencing of over 130 peripheral blood samples: approximately 43 ophthalmopathy, approximately 74 hyperthyroidism and some 17 progressor patients. On the study overall, not on this receptor specifically: A model built on a 13 V-J signature distinguished ophthalmopathy from stable hyperthyroidism, reaching around 87% sensitivity and 81.08% specificity in cross-validation and 80%/75% in testing. Sample size was not statistically predetermined, and blinding of investigators to group allocation was not performed. During validation, the model predicted progression to ophthalmopathy a median of around six months ahead of onset, with more than 60% sensitivity and about 75% specificity. Most expanded thyroid clonotypes (frequency above 0.001) were also found in blood, which suggests that blood repertoires may mirror thyroid immune responses.

Concerning this clonotype: Its binding antigen is unknown. Per-base quality was not reported, and no clone a single base away is much larger than it.

The TCR beta CDR3 regions were amplified from RNA transcripts. The first round of RT-PCR for the TCR CDR3 was performed with the HTBI primer set and the Qiagen OneStep RT-PCR kit. Libraries were constructed in a second round of multiplex PCR, after which size selection and purification were performed. Libraries were sequenced paired-end with 100 bp reads on an Illumina HiSeq2000. Under the source paper's analysis protocol: SOAPnuke was used to process the raw data, removing reads that contained adapters or uncalled bases, had a mean Phred below 15, or lacked an exact match to the constant primer or identifier. High-quality paired reads were merged using COPE v1.2.5, and each unique nucleotide sequence was defined as a clonotype. MiTCR v1.1 was used to align clonotypes to the IMGT TRBV, TRBD and TRBJ reference segments. Analysis was restricted to V-J combinations with a frequency above 0.0001, which covered about 99% of repertoires. A TCS score was defined as the ratio of F50 (clonal expansion) to E x V (chaos), with BLOSUM62-based TCRdist applied between CDR3 peptides within each V-J. Welch's t-statistics and random forest reduced 450 to 600 V-J features to fewer than 15, which were used in a naive Bayes classifier (R e1071). The Morisita-Horn index was used to measure how similar the thyroid and blood repertoires were. TCRdb cleaned the public reads at Q25 with fastp, built clones with MiXCR and kept in-frame beta chains. Rows are combined by CDR3 protein, so each entry shows the most common genes and DNA. The V and J calls were not made by the authors but by TCRdb's processing. This sample lists 550,000 to 700,000 distinct CDR3 sequences; about 43% were detected once. The leading ten clones occupy around 17% of the sample.

Exclusion was applied to patients with uncontrolled infections, other autoimmune diseases, pregnancy or lactation. Clinical symptoms, serum thyroxine and TRAb, thyroid ultrasound, and orbital computed tomography formed the basis for the diagnoses. Total RNA was extracted with Trizol reagent, and quality was checked on an Agilent 2100 Bioanalyzer. Specimen: peripheral blood or thyroid tissue (not recorded which). This TCR was sampled from an adult woman with Graves' disease, either hyperthyroidism or ophthalmopathy (not recorded which).

CDR3 region: CASSLDSHQPQHF. In nucleotide form, the sequence is TGTGCCAGCAGCTTAGACAGCCATCAGCCCCAGCATTTT. In this chain, TRBV7-2 is recombined with TRBJ1-5, with no confidently assigned D gene. Reading from cysteine to phenylalanine, the CDR3 counts 13 amino acids. Only the CDR3 region is kept as DNA, spanning 39 bases read in frame from base 1. The trim is 1 base for V and 5 bases for J, with a gap of 6 bases between the germline ends. The germline V gene yields SGHTA for CDR1 and FQGNSA for CDR2.